Below, 15 T cell receptor beta chains from the same sample are listed, as sequenced in a study of blood T cell repertoires in COVID-19. Profiling relied on immunoSEQ multiplex PCR, and the TCRdb table lists in-frame clones only, not all of them. Of 26,000 or so clones listed, about 90% are singletons. The sample consisted of peripheral blood. All receptors come from a human donor in a cohort sampled during active COVID-19.

The CDR3 reads CASTGGRNSPLHF. In DNA, the CDR3 is TGTGCCAGTACGGGGGGAAGGAATTCACCCCTCCACTTT. V is TRBV19 and J is TRBJ1-6, with D possibly TRBD1 on 5 matching bases. The V end was cut by 7 bases, the J end by 7 bases, with 11 bases between. The CDR3 extends over 13 amino acids. CDR1 and CDR2 from the germline V gene are LNHDA and SQIVND (reference sequence). The entire variable domain, with the rest obtained from reference TRBV19 and TRBJ1-6, is as follows: DGGITQSPKYLFRKEGQNVTLSCEQNLNHDAMYWYRQDPGQGLRLIYYSQIVNDFQKGDIAEGYSVSREKKESFPLTVTSAQKNPTAFYLCASTGGRNSPLHFGNGTRLTVT.

The rearrangement links TRBV9 to TRBJ2-2; the match to TRBD1 covers 7 bases. This CDR3 comprises 14 residues. Germline lookup yields CDR1 SGDLS and CDR2 YYNGEE. The junction had 1 base not matched to a gene; V was cut back by 0 bases and J by 5 bases. CDR3 coding DNA: TGTGCCAGCAGCGTAGAACAGGGGACCGGGGAGCTGTTTTTT. This translates into CASSVEQGTGELFF.

The chain joins TRBV7-6 to TRBJ1-3; possible D gene TRBD1, 6 bases. The CDR3 covers 16 residues. V lost 1 base to trimming and J lost 4 bases, with 14 bases between them. Germline-derived CDR1 and CDR2 are SGHVS and FNYEAQ. DNA for the CDR3: TGTGCCAGCAGCTTAGGTTTACAACAGGGAGGAAACACCATATATTTT. Translating it yields CASSLGLQQGGNTIYF.

The J gene is TRBJ2-2, the V gene TRBV11-2; 8 bases match TRBD2. After removal of 5 bases from V and 7 bases from J, the junction contained 12 bases not matched to a gene. Germline values: CDR1 SGHAT, CDR2 FQNNGV. The CDR3 covers 16 residues. CDR3 residues: CASSPSGGHVGGELFF. CDR3 DNA sequence: TGTGCCAGCAGCCCCAGCGGGGGCCACGTAGGCGGGGAGCTGTTTTTT.

The sample holds one count of this clone. This chain links TRBV10-3 with TRBJ2-7, with TRBD1 matching over 9 bases. Germline V lookup: CDR1 ENHRY, CDR2 SYGVKD. The CDR3 is 16 amino acids. V was pared by 0 bases and J by 1 base, with 4 bases of the junction left unmatched. This CDR3 reads CAISESGQGLSYEQYV. DNA for the CDR3: TGTGCCATCAGTGAGTCGGGACAGGGCTTATCCTACGAGCAGTACGTC.

The J gene is TRBJ2-7, the V gene TRBV5-4; 9 bases are a match to TRBD2. From germline, CDR1 is SGHNT and CDR2 YYREEE (reference sequence). This CDR3 is built from 16 residues. V lost 0 bases, J lost 4 bases, and 8 bases stayed unmatched. The CDR3 here is CASSLGSQRGDYEQYF. CDR3 sequence (DNA): TGTGCCAGCAGCTTGGGTAGCCAGCGGGGGGATTACGAGCAGTACTTC.

The rearrangement uses TRBV7-9 and TRBJ1-5, with TRBD1 as a possible D gene (6 bases). CDR1 and CDR2 (germline): SEHNR, FQNEAQ (reference sequence). V gave up 2 bases and J gave up 6 bases, with 14 bases separating them. The CDR3 is 15 amino acids. The CDR3 bases are TGTGCCAGCAGCTTATCACAGGGTGCCAGTCAGCCCCAGCATTTT. Translation: CASSLSQGASQPQHF.

The V gene is TRBV10-3, the J gene TRBJ2-2, with a weak D call TRBD1 (6 bases). In germline, CDR1 is ENHRY, CDR2 SYGVKD. There are 14 residues in the CDR3. The ends were cut back, 4 bases at V and 4 bases at J, with 10 bases in the middle. The CDR3 DNA reads as TGTGCCATCAGTGGGACAGCCCGCACCGGGGAGCTGTTTTTT. It translates to CAISGTARTGELFF.

This clone was found once. The rearrangement uses TRBV4-1 and TRBJ2-1; TRBD1 might be the D (6 bases). Germline V gene sequence: CDR1 MGHRA, CDR2 YSYEKL. V lost 2 bases and J 8 bases, leaving 16 bases between the germline ends. The length of the CDR3 is 15 residues. The CDR3 DNA is TGCGCCAGCAGCCAATCAGGGGCGACCCAAGATGAGCAGTTCTTC. It is translated as CASSQSGATQDEQFF.

The chain is built from TRBV5-4 and TRBJ1-4; 7 bases line up with TRBD1. In germline, CDR1 is SGHNT, CDR2 YYREEE (reference sequence). This CDR3 is 15 amino acids long. V lost 3 bases, J lost 1 base, and 3 bases stayed unmatched. The CDR3 region is CASSSRTGTNEKLFF. Here the CDR3 DNA reads TGTGCCAGCAGCTCCCGGACAGGAACTAATGAAAAACTGTTTTTT.

This sequence joins TRBV6-5 and TRBJ1-1; TRBD1 matches at 7 bases. Trimming took 4 bases from V and 5 from J; bases not matched to a gene: 1. The CDR3 sequence is 12 residues long. CDR1 and CDR2 from the germline V gene are MNHEY and SVGAGI. CDR3 protein: CASSSRGTEAFF. DNA for the CDR3: TGTGCCAGCAGTTCCAGGGGGACTGAAGCTTTCTTT.

The chain employs TRBV5-1 and TRBJ2-1, with 7 bases lining up with TRBD2. V was pared by 5 bases and J by 6 bases, with 2 bases of the junction left unmatched. The CDR3 has 12 amino acids. Germline values: CDR1 SGHRS, CDR2 YFSETQ. The CDR3 DNA is TGCGCCAGCAGGAGGGAGGGCAATGAGCAGTTCTTC. This translates into CASRREGNEQFF.

The CDR3 here is CASSSGGHTGELFF. The CDR3 nucleotides read TGTGCCAGCAGTTCAGGGGGGCACACCGGGGAGCTGTTTTTT. This chain links TRBV28 with TRBJ2-2, with D possibly matching TRBD1 (7 bases). Germline CDR1 MDHEN, CDR2 SYDVKM. The CDR3 sequence is 14 residues long. V lost 4 bases and J 3 bases, leaving 9 bases between the germline ends.

J is TRBJ2-5 and V is TRBV7-9; tentatively, D is TRBD1 (5 bases). With 7 bases removed from V and 5 bases from J, the gap between germline ends came to 17 bases. The germline gives CDR1 SEHNR, CDR2 FQNEAQ (reference sequence). CDR3 length equals 14 residues. The CDR3 DNA reads TGTGCCAGCATAAGGGGTGGTGAAAAGGAGACCCAGTACTTC. Encoded protein: CASIRGGEKETQYF.

The V call is TRBV7-2, the J call TRBJ2-7, with a tentative D call TRBD2 (5 bases). The germline V and J ends were trimmed by 5 bases and 3 bases, with 11 bases remaining between them. Germline V CDR1 and CDR2: SGHTA, FQGNSA. This CDR3 comprises 13 residues. The CDR3 here is CASSITGDYEQYV. CDR3 nucleotide sequence: TGTGCCAGCAGCATTACCGGGGACTACGAGCAGTACGTC.